These T cell receptor beta chains were read from a single sample in a study of beta chain features in type 1 diabetes. Generated by immunoSEQ multiplex PCR, the TCRdb table keeps only in-frame clones and is missing some. The sample gives about 150,000 clones, around 10% of which show up once; roughly 1.9% is in the top ten. The sample taken for sequencing was central memory CD4+ T cells from blood. The source of these receptors is a man between 18 and 29 years old in good health. The CDR3 runs from the conserved cysteine through the conserved F or W. Fields, in order: J gene, V gene, CDR3 protein.

TRBJ2-2	TRBV25-1	CASSEYMGKVFF
TRBJ1-2	TRBV7-9	CASSRLSDRDYGYTF
TRBJ2-7	TRBV28	CASSLMDLSPYF
TRBJ2-1	TRBV7-2	CASSLWWSSYNEQFF
TRBJ2-5	TRBV7-8	CASSRNWQETQYF
TRBJ2-5	TRBV9	CASSLDDGGETQYF
TRBJ2-4	TRBV6-5	CASSYSRGIQYF
TRBJ2-5	TRBV4-3	CASSPGVGRVETQYF
TRBJ2-1	TRBV14	CASSQGGLAGVGEQFF
TRBJ2-1	TRBV2	CASILEGSNNEQFF
TRBJ2-4	TRBV4-2	CASSQATGRDIQYF
TRBJ2-7	TRBV5-1	CASSLEAGIGEQYF
TRBJ2-3	TRBV4-3	CASSQESAVRGGTDTQYF
TRBJ1-4	TRBV5-1	CASSQGTGNEKLFF
TRBJ2-5	TRBV5-6	CASSLLGQAGETQYF
TRBJ2-7	TRBV14	CASSYTGASSYEQYF
TRBJ2-5	TRBV5-8	CASSLRTETQYF
TRBJ2-4	TRBV7-2	CASSLAAKNIQYF